This T cell receptor (beta chain) appears in the sequencing data of a study of monozygotic twins with inflammatory bowel disease. It was approximately 3,700 ng of total RNA that each TCR library used. TCRdb reprocessed the 5' RACE reads and keeps a single row for each CDR3 protein, giving no DNA. The sample is made up of under 150,000 distinct CDR3 sequences, and the top ten hold 2% to 3% of it. Germline-derived CDR1 and CDR2 are SGHRS and YFSETQ. The CDR3 loop spans 16 amino acids. Blood, 2.5 to 3 ml, was drawn per donor. The sequence was collected from a human donor with ulcerative colitis or Crohn's disease, or a healthy co-twin of an affected twin (not recorded which). The sequenced material came from blood. The rearrangement uses TRBV5-1 and TRBJ2-3. The CDR3 here is CASSLVAGPNTDTQYF.